This T cell receptor (beta chain) was observed in a study of PD-1 blockade in classical Hodgkin lymphoma. Study-wide background: Patients were administered nivolumab (3 mg/kg intravenously) every 2 weeks. General study findings and limits: It was among complete responders that baseline diversity resembled that of newly diagnosed patients.

Libraries were prepared by immunoSEQ multiplex PCR; TCRdb keeps only in-frame clonotypes and omits some of them. The sample consists of some 93,000 clones, around nine tenths of them appearing once. As regards this clone: The antigen remains unidentified.

The CDR3 loop spans 14 amino acids. The germline V gene has CDR1 MNHEY and CDR2 SMNVEV (reference sequence). Trimming left V 5 bases short and J 7 bases short, with 15 bases between. After autologous stem cell transplantation all patients relapsed, and prior brentuximab vedotin exposure differed between cohorts. The chain carries TRBV27 and TRBJ2-1; D not certain. The material sequenced was peripheral blood mononuclear cells (PBMCs), taken at baseline. The sequence was obtained from a human donor with classical Hodgkin lymphoma. The CDR3, as DNA: TGTGCCAGCAGTGCCACGTGGGCTGGGAATGAGCAGTTCTTC. Its protein product is CASSATWAGNEQFF.